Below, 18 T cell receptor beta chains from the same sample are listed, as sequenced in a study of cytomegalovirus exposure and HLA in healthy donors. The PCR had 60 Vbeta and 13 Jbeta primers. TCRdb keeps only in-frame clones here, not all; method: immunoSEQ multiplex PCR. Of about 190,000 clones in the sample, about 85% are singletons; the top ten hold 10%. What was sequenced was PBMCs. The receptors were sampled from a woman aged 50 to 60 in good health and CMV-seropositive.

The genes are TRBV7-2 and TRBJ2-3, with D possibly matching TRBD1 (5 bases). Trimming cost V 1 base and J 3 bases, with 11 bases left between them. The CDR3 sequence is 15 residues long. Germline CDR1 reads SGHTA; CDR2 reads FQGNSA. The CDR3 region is CASSLVGRVTDTQYF. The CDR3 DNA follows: TGTGCCAGCAGCTTAGTGGGCAGGGTTACAGATACGCAGTATTTT.

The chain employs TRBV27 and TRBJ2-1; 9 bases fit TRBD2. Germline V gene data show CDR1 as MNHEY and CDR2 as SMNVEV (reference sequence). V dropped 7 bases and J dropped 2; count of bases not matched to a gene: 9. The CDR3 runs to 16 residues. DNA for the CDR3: TGTGCCAGCATCCCAAGGGGACTAGCCACCTACAATGAGCAGTTCTTC. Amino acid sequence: CASIPRGLATYNEQFF.

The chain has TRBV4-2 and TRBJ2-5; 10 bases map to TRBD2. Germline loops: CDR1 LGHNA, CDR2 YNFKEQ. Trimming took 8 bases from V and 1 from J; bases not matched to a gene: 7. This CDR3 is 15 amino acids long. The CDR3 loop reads CASQHSGGFQETQYF. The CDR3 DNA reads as TGTGCCAGCCAACATAGCGGGGGGTTCCAAGAGACCCAGTACTTC.

CDR3 nucleotides: TGTGCCAGCAGCTCCGAGGGGGACGGCTACACCTTC. Its protein product is CASSSEGDGYTF. V is TRBV9 and J is TRBJ1-2; D is possibly TRBD1 (6 bases). Germline V lookup: CDR1 SGDLS, CDR2 YYNGEE. The CDR3 runs to 12 residues. The V end lost 4 bases, the J end lost 8 bases, and 12 bases lay between the germline ends.

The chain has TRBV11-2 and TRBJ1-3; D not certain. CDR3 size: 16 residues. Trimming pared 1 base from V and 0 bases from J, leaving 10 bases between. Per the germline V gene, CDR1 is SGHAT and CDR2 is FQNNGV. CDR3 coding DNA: TGTGCCAGCAGCTTAGTGTCCCGACACTCTGGAAACACCATATATTTT. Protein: CASSLVSRHSGNTIYF.

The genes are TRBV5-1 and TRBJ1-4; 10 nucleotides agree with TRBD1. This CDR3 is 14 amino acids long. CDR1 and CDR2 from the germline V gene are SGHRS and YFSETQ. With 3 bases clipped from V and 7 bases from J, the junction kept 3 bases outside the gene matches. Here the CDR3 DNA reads TGCGCCAGCAGCTCGGGACAGGGGAGTGAAAAACTGTTTTTT. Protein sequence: CASSSGQGSEKLFF.

CDR3 sequence (DNA): TGTGCCAGTAGTAGGACAGGGGGAAGTCGGCCCTATAATTCACCCCTCCACTTT. Its translation is CASSRTGGSRPYNSPLHF. The chain couples TRBV19 to TRBJ1-6; 10 bases fit TRBD1. The CDR3 contains 18 residues. The germline V gene has CDR1 LNHDA and CDR2 SQIVND (reference sequence). The V gene end was trimmed by 4 bases and the J gene end by 2 bases; junction bases not matched to a gene: 8. The full variable domain, with the rest looked up from reference TRBV19 and TRBJ1-6, is DGGITQSPKYLFRKEGQNVTLSCEQNLNHDAMYWYRQDPGQGLRLIYYSQIVNDFQKGDIAEGYSVSREKKESFPLTVTSAQKNPTAFYLCASSRTGGSRPYNSPLHFGNGTRLTVT.

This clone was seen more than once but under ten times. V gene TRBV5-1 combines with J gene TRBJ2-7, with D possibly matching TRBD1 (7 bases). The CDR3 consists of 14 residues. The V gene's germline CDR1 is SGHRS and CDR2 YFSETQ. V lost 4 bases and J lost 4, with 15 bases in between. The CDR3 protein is CASSPGDSAYEQYF. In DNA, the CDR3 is TGCGCCAGCAGCCCGGGGGACAGCGCGTACGAGCAGTACTTC.

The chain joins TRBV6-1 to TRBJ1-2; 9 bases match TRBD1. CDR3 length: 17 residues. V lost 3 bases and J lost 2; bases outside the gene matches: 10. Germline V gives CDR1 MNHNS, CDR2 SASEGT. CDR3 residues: CASSDYRDRDRNYGYTF. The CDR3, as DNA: TGTGCCAGCAGTGACTACCGGGACAGGGATCGAAACTATGGCTACACCTTC.

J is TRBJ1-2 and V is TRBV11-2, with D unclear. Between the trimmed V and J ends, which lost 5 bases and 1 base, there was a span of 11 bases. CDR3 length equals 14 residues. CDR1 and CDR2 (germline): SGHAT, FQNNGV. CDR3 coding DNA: TGTGCCAGCAGCCCCTGGCCCAATAACTATGGCTACACCTTC. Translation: CASSPWPNNYGYTF.

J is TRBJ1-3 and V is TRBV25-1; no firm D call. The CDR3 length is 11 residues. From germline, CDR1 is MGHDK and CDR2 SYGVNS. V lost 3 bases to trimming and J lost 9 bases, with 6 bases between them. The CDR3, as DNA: TGTGCCAGCAGTGAGGCGGCCACCATATATTTT. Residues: CASSEAATIYF.

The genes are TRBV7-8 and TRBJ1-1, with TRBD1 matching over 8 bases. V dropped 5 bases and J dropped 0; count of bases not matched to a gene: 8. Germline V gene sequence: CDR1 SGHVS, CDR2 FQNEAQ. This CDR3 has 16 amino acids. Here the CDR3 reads CASSPWTGNVNTEAFF. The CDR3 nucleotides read TGTGCCAGCAGCCCCTGGACAGGGAACGTGAACACTGAAGCTTTCTTT.

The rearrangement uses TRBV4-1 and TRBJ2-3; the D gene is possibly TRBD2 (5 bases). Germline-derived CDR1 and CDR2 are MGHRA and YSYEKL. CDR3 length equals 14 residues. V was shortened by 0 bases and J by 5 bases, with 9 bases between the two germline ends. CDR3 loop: CASSQEQGGDTQYF. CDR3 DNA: TGCGCCAGCAGCCAAGAACAAGGAGGAGATACGCAGTATTTT.

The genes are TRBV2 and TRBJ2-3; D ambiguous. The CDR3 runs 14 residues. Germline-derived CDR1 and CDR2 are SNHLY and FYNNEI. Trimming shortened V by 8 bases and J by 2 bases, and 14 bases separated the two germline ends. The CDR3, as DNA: TGTGCCAGCTCTGGTTCTCCCTACACAGATACGCAGTATTTT. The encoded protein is CASSGSPYTDTQYF.

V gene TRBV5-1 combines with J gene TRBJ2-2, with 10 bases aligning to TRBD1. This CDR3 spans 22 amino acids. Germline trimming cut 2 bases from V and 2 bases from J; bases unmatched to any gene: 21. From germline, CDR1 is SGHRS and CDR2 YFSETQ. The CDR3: CASSFTIPGTGVGLSNTGELFF. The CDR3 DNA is TGCGCCAGCAGCTTTACTATCCCCGGGACAGGGGTCGGTCTCTCTAACACCGGGGAGCTGTTTTTT.

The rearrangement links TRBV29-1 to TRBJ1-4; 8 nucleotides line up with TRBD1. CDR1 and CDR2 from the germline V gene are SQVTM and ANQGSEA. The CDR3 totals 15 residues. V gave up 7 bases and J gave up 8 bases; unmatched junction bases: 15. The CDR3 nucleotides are TGCAGCGCCTCCGGGACAGGAGGGCCACGGGAAAAACTGTTTTTT. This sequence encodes CSASGTGGPREKLFF.

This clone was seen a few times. CDR3 region: CATSGQGSRQPQHF. The CDR3 bases are TGTGCCACCAGCGGACAGGGGTCGCGTCAGCCCCAGCATTTT. This sequence joins TRBV15 and TRBJ1-5, with 9 nucleotides matching TRBD1. This CDR3 region has 14 residues. J lost 6 bases, V lost 5 bases, and 5 bases had no gene match. Germline loops: CDR1 LNHNV, CDR2 YYDKDF (reference sequence).

Here the CDR3 DNA reads TGTGCCATCAGGAAATCAGGGGACGAGCAGTACTTC. Translated, it gives CAIRKSGDEQYF. V usage is TRBV10-3 and J usage is TRBJ2-7; TRBD1 might be the D (6 bases). Germline CDR1 reads ENHRY; CDR2 reads SYGVKD. V lost 6 bases and J lost 5, with 11 bases in between. The CDR3 covers 12 residues.